Described below is a single T cell receptor beta chain sequence and its context. Its antigen is unidentified. Amplification used 60 Vbeta primers and 13 Jbeta primers. Sequenced by immunoSEQ multiplex PCR; TCRdb stores in-frame clones only, minus some. This sample has 150,000 to 200,000 clones; 78% occur once, and the top ten carry 6%. The sample belongs to a study of cytomegalovirus exposure and HLA in healthy donors. Study at large: Ancestry clustering placed 70% to 85% of approximately 420 genotyped donors in the Caucasian-associated cluster.

Study observations and caveats: Researchers reportedly found TCR beta sequences accurately predicted most subjects' HLA-A and HLA-B alleles. Sequencing likely produced, as an artifact, a cluster of highly shared sequence variants. Several of the most significant clusters appeared, in a later analysis, to be linked to common viral pathogens.

V was pared by 5 bases and J by 5 bases, with 4 bases between. Germline-derived CDR1 and CDR2 are SNHLY and FYNNEI. The CDR3 has 11 amino acids. The V gene is TRBV2, the J gene TRBJ1-5, with D hard to call. This clonotype originated in a woman in her thirties in good health and CMV-seropositive. Sequencing used PBMCs. CDR3 loop: CASSRDQPQHF. CDR3 nucleotide sequence: TGTGCCAGCAGTCGAGATCAGCCCCAGCATTTT. The full variable domain, its missing parts supplied by reference TRBV2 and TRBJ1-5, is EPEVTQTPSHQVTQMGQEVILRCVPISNHLYFYWYRQILGQKVEFLVSFYNNEISEKSEIFDDQFSVERPDGSNFTLKIRSTKLEDSAMYFCASSRDQPQHFGDGTRLSIL.